This TCR beta chain derives from a study of Graves' ophthalmopathy and Graves' hyperthyroidism. Scientists amplified the TCR beta CDR3 regions from RNA transcripts. Second-round multiplex PCR came after a first-round RT-PCR that employed HTBI primers. From the multiplex PCR reads, TCRdb called clonotypes with MiXCR, one entry per CDR3 protein. This repertoire shows around 26,000 distinct CDR3 sequences, about 50% found once; its top ten account for roughly 6.5%. Study-wide points: Most expanded thyroid clonotypes above 0.001 frequency also appeared in blood.

V dropped 4 bases and J dropped 1 base, with 7 bases sitting between them. The CDR3 length is 14 residues. CDR1 and CDR2 from the germline V gene are SNHLY and FYNNEI. The term stable hyperthyroidism indicated an absence of ophthalmopathy within 18 months of follow-up. Ages of hyperthyroidism patients ran from 18 to 65, and their diagnoses were new, under 2 months' duration. Turning to this clonotype: No antigen is known for it.

Sequencing input: peripheral blood. V is TRBV2 and J is TRBJ2-2; a weak D match, TRBD1 (6 bases). This sequence was found in an adult woman with stable Graves' hyperthyroidism. CDR3 DNA: TGTGCCAGCAGTGGGACAGTGAACACCGGGGAGCTGTTTTTT. This codes for CASSGTVNTGELFF.